This entry lists 17 T cell receptor beta chains sequenced from one sample in a study of tumor-infiltrating lymphocytes in primary liver carcinoma. Without any cell sorting, roughly 17-31 mg of bulk tissue yielded co-extracted RNA and DNA. Starting material of 450 to 500 ng total RNA yielded TCR beta cDNA via a constant-region primer. Amplification in three nested multiplex PCR rounds with slightly modified ARM-PCR gave rise to TCR beta libraries. A C-beta reverse primer was combined with TRBV1-TRBV30 forward primers in the first two PCR rounds, and each round had ten to eleven cycles. TCRdb re-derived calls from the multiplex PCR reads in MiXCR, one entry per CDR3 protein. The repertoire consists of about 110,000 distinct CDR3 sequences, with 60% to 70% occurring once and the leading ten covering roughly a tenth. The material sequenced was liver tumor tissue from sampling region 1. This sample's subset: tumor region T1, superior pole. Source of these receptors: a woman aged 55-75 years with primary liver carcinoma and hepatitis B virus infection.

The gene calls are TRBV6-2 or TRBV6-3 and TRBJ1-5; D call uncertain. Trimming took 2 bases from V and 1 from J, leaving 9 bases between them. CDR3 length: 15 residues. The germline CDR1 and CDR2 sequences are MNHEY and SVGEGT. In nucleotides, the CDR3 is TGTGCCAGCAGTTACCTTGGGTGGAGCAATCAGCCCCAGCATTTT. This encodes CASSYLGWSNQPQHF.

This clonotype has only a few counts. The CDR3 region has the DNA TGCGCCAGCAGCTTGGATGGACCAGAAGGGGGGCAGTTCTTC. This codes for CASSLDGPEGGQFF. The chain combines TRBV5-1 with TRBJ2-1, with D tentatively TRBD1 (6 bases). The CDR3 length is 14 residues. Germline assignment: CDR1 SGHRS and CDR2 YFSETQ. The V end was cut by 0 bases, the J end by 12 bases, with 16 bases between.

As for this clonotype: At one boundary the junction diverges from the germline segment, which might be a read error. The chain employs TRBV29-1 and TRBJ2-5; 9 bases map to TRBD2. Germline V gene sequence: CDR1 SQVTM, CDR2 ANQGSEA. The CDR3 is made up of 13 amino acids. The CDR3 coding sequence is TGCAGCCTCCGTAGCGGGAGTTTGGAGACCCAGTGTTTC. Residues: CSLRSGSLETQCF.

With respect to this clonotype: It is likely a read error, because the conserved phenylalanine at the end of the CDR3 is missing. The chain is built from TRBV7-8 and TRBJ2-3; TRBD2 agrees at 7 bases. Germline loops: CDR1 SGHVS, CDR2 FQNEAQ. The CDR3 loop spans 16 amino acids. The junction had 10 bases not matched to a gene; V was cut back by 5 bases and J by 2 bases. As DNA, the CDR3 is TGTGCCAGCAGCACGGGGGGAGGACACTTCACAGATACGCAGTATTAT. The encoded protein is CASSTGGGHFTDTQYY.

Points on this clonotype: One base away lies a much larger clone, so this may be a sequencing read error. The chain combines TRBV29-1 with TRBJ1-1; tentative D call: TRBD1 (6 bases). CDR3 length equals 12 residues. Germline V gene lookup returns CDR1 SQVTM and CDR2 ANQGSEA. This CDR3 is CSVGGQNTEALF. In DNA form, the CDR3 reads TGCAGCGTGGGGGGGCAAAACACTGAAGCTCTCTTT.

Many counts were recorded for this clonotype. This chain uses TRBV29-1 with TRBJ2-2; the match to TRBD2 covers 7 bases. V was clipped by 6 bases and J by 1 base; unmatched bases: 5. Germline loops: CDR1 SQVTM, CDR2 ANQGSEA. This CDR3 region has 14 residues. CDR3 protein: CSVVTSMNTGELFF. The CDR3 nucleotides read TGCAGCGTGGTGACTAGCATGAACACCGGGGAGCTGTTTTTT.

A word on this clonotype: Just one base apart from a much larger clone, this may be a read error. The conserved phenylalanine or tryptophan normally closing the CDR3 is absent here, so this likely arose from a read error. The chain employs TRBV12-3 or TRBV12-4 and TRBJ1-2; 8 nucleotides align to TRBD1. Trimming at V came to 2 bases and at J to 2 bases, leaving 1 base not matched to a gene. The CDR3 covers 14 residues. Written as DNA, the CDR3 is TGTGCCAGCAGTTTACGGGACAGGAACTATGGCTACACCCTC. Its protein product is CASSLRDRNYGYTL.

Turning to this clonotype: This CDR3 fails to terminate in the conserved phenylalanine or tryptophan, so it likely reflects a read error. The DNA is omitted, as the CDR3 cannot be located on it reliably, and the CDR3 follows TCRdb's listing. This chain connects TRBV4-2 to TRBJ2-1; TRBD2, the D gene given by the table, was not confirmed from the DNA. The V gene's germline CDR1 is LGHNA and CDR2 YNFKEQ. The CDR3 sequence runs 12 residues, both termini included. CDR3 protein: CASSRTSDERFL.

The genes are TRBV2 and TRBJ1-1; D not certain. The CDR3 is 11 amino acids. With 4 bases removed from V and 7 bases from J, the gap between germline ends came to 7 bases. Germline CDR1 reads SNHLY; CDR2 reads FYNNEI. CDR3 DNA: TGTGCCAGCAGTGTGTCGGTTGAAGCTTTCTTT. Its translation is CASSVSVEAFF. Full variable domain (missing parts from reference TRBV2 and TRBJ1-1): EPEVTQTPSHQVTQMGQEVILRCVPISNHLYFYWYRQILGQKVEFLVSFYNNEISEKSEIFDDQFSVERPDGSNFTLKIRSTKLEDSAMYFCASSVSVEAFFGQGTRLTVV.

On this clonotype: At one of its ends the junction is not consistent with the germline gene, which may arise from a read error. This chain uses TRBV11-3 with TRBJ2-5; D might be TRBD2 (6 bases). This CDR3 comprises 15 residues. Germline V gene sequence: CDR1 SGHNT, CDR2 YENEEA. In DNA, the CDR3 is TGTGCTAGCAGCTTACGACTAGTGACGAAAGAGACCCAGTACTTC. It codes for CASSLRLVTKETQYF.

This chain uses TRBV14 with TRBJ2-5, with no clear D. The CDR3 loop spans 17 amino acids. Trimming pared 0 bases from V and 0 bases from J, leaving 14 bases between. Germline values: CDR1 SGHDN, CDR2 FVKESK. The DNA of the CDR3 is TGTGCCAGCAGCCAAGATGAGTTGGTGCTCCACCAAGAGACCCAGTACTTC. This translates into CASSQDELVLHQETQYF.

The chain joins TRBV11-2 to TRBJ2-3, with D tentatively TRBD1 (6 bases). Germline loops: CDR1 SGHAT, CDR2 FQNNGV. The CDR3 has 17 residues. The germline V and J ends were trimmed by 1 base and 5 bases, with 19 bases remaining between them. DNA of the CDR3: TGTGCCAGCAGCTTAGGGGGGCTAATGTACACGTTAGATACGCAGTATTTT. This sequence encodes CASSLGGLMYTLDTQYF.

The rearrangement links TRBV29-1 to TRBJ1-5; tentatively, D is TRBD1 (5 bases). This CDR3 has 13 residues. Germline V CDR1 and CDR2: SQVTM, ANQGSEA. CDR3 DNA: TGCAGTGCCTTAGTTTCTGGGGGTCAGCCCCAGCATTTT. Protein: CSALVSGGQPQHF.

The chain links TRBV9 to TRBJ2-1; 7 nucleotides agree with TRBD2. The CDR3 extends over 15 amino acids. J lost 1 base, V lost 2 bases, and 3 bases had no gene match. Germline V gene sequence: CDR1 SGDLS, CDR2 YYNGEE. CDR3 loop: CASSVLAESYNEQFF. Written as DNA, the CDR3 is TGTGCCAGCAGCGTCCTAGCGGAGTCCTACAATGAGCAGTTCTTC.

The table lists this clonotype with a few counts. A much larger clone lies one base from this, so it may be a read error. This chain uses TRBV29-1 with TRBJ2-1; 14 positions match TRBD2. This CDR3 has 16 residues. CDR1 and CDR2 (germline): SQVTM, ANQGSEA. In nucleotides, the CDR3 is TGCAGCGTTGCGAAGAGGGGGACTAGCGGGAGCAATGAGCGGTTCTTC. As protein: CSVAKRGTSGSNERFF.

The chain recombines TRBV19 with TRBJ1-2; D is uncertain. The CDR3 has 16 amino acids. The V gene lost 0 bases and the J gene lost 7 bases, with 18 bases spanning the gap. Germline CDR1 LNHDA, CDR2 SQIVND (reference sequence). The CDR3 is CASSIDPGPRGSGYTF. In DNA form, the CDR3 reads TGTGCCAGTAGTATAGATCCGGGCCCGCGAGGGTCTGGCTACACCTTC.

The sample holds one count of this clonotype. The J gene is TRBJ1-2, the V gene TRBV5-6; TRBD1 matches at 8 bases. V lost 5 bases, J lost 4 bases, and 10 bases stayed unmatched. Germline-derived CDR1 and CDR2 are SGHDT and YYEEEE. The CDR3 is 15 amino acids. The CDR3 DNA sequence: TGTGCCAGCAGTCCCCGCAGGGGGCAGCGCTATGGCTACACCTTC. Residues: CASSPRRGQRYGYTF.